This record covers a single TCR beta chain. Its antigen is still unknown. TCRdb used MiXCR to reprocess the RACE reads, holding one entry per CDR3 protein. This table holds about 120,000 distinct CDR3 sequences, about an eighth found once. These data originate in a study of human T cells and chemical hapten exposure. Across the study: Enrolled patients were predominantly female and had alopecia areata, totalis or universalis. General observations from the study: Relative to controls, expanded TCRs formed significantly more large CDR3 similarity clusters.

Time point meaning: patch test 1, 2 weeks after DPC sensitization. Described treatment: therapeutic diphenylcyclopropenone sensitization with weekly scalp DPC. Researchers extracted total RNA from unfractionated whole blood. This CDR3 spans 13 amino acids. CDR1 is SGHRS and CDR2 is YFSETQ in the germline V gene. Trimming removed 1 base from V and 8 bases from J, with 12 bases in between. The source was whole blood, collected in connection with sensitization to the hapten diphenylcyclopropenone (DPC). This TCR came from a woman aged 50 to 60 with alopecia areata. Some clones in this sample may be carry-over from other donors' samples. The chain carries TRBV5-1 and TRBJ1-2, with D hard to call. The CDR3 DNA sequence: TGCGCCAGCAGCTTGACGAGTGGACTAGGCTACACCTTC. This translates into CASSLTSGLGYTF.